This T cell receptor beta chain was recovered during a study of tissue T cells after allogeneic stem cell transplantation. Clones were read by immunoSEQ multiplex PCR, and TCRdb kept only the in-frame ones, dropping some. The sample has 4,000 to 4,500 clones, more than 50% seen once. The time point was: mouse harvest day 7 after allogeneic transplant. Mouse grafts combined 10^7 T-cell-depleted bone marrow cells with 10^6 splenic CD5+ T cells. This clone was counted a few times. Germline and genes: mouse. The read is 1 residue too short to cover the CDR3 end, so that end is filled in from the germline J gene. With 0 bases removed from V and 1 base from J, the gap between germline ends came to 3 bases. CDR1 KGHPV and CDR2 FQNQEV come from the germline V gene (reference sequence). This CDR3 is built from 13 residues.

This chain links TRBV26 with TRBJ1-1; D is ambiguous. The clonotype comes from a female BALB/c mouse given C57BL/6 T cells with graft-versus-host disease after an allogeneic hematopoietic cell transplant. Input material: spleen. This CDR3 reads CASSLSGNTEVFF. The DNA read from the CDR3 is TGTGCCAGCAGTCTGTCCGGGAACACAGAAGTCTTC.